The present T cell receptor (beta chain) was sequenced within a study of blood T cell repertoires in COVID-19. This clone was picked up one time. Recruitment covered some 25 US areas and drew participants whose ages spanned 18 to 89 years. Donors were grouped by their self-reported clinical history. The table came from immunoSEQ multiplex PCR; TCRdb's copy has only in-frame clones and leaves some out. The sample holds a few hundred thousand clones, 88% seen once. The receptor's source is a woman between 50 and 59 years old who had recovered from COVID-19. Sequencing was carried out using PBMCs or T cells enriched from blood (not recorded which).

This CDR3 reads CASSPPGEVTEAFF. The CDR3, as DNA: TGTGCCAGCTCACCACCAGGGGAAGTCACTGAAGCTTTCTTT. The chain joins TRBV18 to TRBJ1-1, with D maybe TRBD1 (5 bases). The CDR3 is 14 amino acids. Germline V gives CDR1 KGHSH, CDR2 LQKENI. V was pared by 0 bases and J by 4 bases, with 9 bases between.